This T cell receptor beta chain was recorded in a study of blood T cell repertoires in COVID-19. Study-wide background: COVID-19 samples collected from the United States, Italy and Spain covered acute and convalescent phases. From T cells, B-cell-depleted T cells, or PBMCs came the material, which was cDNA or gDNA.

Authors' analysis steps: Estimated nucleated cell counts came from reference gene primer amplification. Libraries were prepared by immunoSEQ multiplex PCR; TCRdb keeps only in-frame clonotypes and omits some of them. For V, J and clone size, that table is used; D and trimming come from the DNA. The top ten clones hold roughly 5.6% of a sample with 60,000 to 75,000 clones, 85% to 90% of them seen once. Specimen: peripheral blood. This clonotype originated in a man aged 50-60 years with active COVID-19.

In DNA form, the CDR3 reads TGTGCCAGCAGCTTGGGTCAGGGAAGGAATCCCATATATTTT. Its translation is CASSLGQGRNPIYF. V is TRBV5-6 and J is TRBJ1-3; maybe TRBD1 (5 bases). Per the germline V gene, CDR1 is SGHDT and CDR2 is YYEEEE. V was trimmed by 0 bases and J by 11 bases, leaving 15 bases between them. The CDR3 consists of 14 residues.